The 19 T cell receptor beta chains listed next were all sequenced from one sample in a study of blood T cells in healthy people across ages. The second PCR ran roughly 6 to 12 cycles with a sample-barcoded 5' primer and J-beta primers. TCRdb analysed the 5' RACE reads with MiXCR anew, one entry per CDR3 protein. The table has more than 750,000 distinct CDR3 sequences, 25% to 35% seen once. These same records also appear under a second study, on T cells of mothers and their children.

Sequencing used blood. These receptors all stem from a woman in her 40s in good health.

On this clonotype: This may be a read error, as it is one base from a much larger clone. The genes are TRBV4-1 and TRBJ2-4; 9 bases map to TRBD2. The DNA end is more similar to TRBJ2-7, so the J call may be wrong. The CDR3 totals 13 residues. From germline, CDR1 is MGHRA and CDR2 YSYEKL. The CDR3 loop reads CASNQGTSSEQYF. The CDR3 DNA reads as TGCGCCAGCAACCAGGGGACTAGCTCCGAGCAGTACTTC.

A few counts support this clonotype. The rearrangement links TRBV4-1 to TRBJ1-2; 8 bases are shared with TRBD1. This CDR3 spans 16 amino acids. The germline gives CDR1 MGHRA, CDR2 YSYEKL. The ends lost 0 bases at V and 7 bases at J; junction bases unmatched: 10. CDR3 nucleotide sequence: TGCGCCAGCAGCCAAGAGCCTAGCAGGGGGCGAATTGGCTACACCTTC. This gives the protein CASSQEPSRGRIGYTF.

The CDR3 protein is CASSLRGLVDDTQYF. The DNA for the CDR3 is TGTGCCAGCAGCTTAAGAGGACTAGTGGATGATACGCAGTATTTT. This chain joins TRBV7-2 and TRBJ2-3; 7 bases are a match to TRBD2. Germline assignment: CDR1 SGHTA and CDR2 FQGNSA. J lost 6 bases, V lost 2 bases, and 8 bases had no gene match. The length of the CDR3 is 15 residues.

This clonotype was observed many times. This rearrangement joins TRBV4-2 to TRBJ1-2; D is perhaps TRBD1 (5 bases). The germline V and J ends were trimmed by 0 bases and 5 bases, with 13 bases remaining between them. CDR3 length: 15 residues. Germline V gene lookup returns CDR1 LGHNA and CDR2 YNFKEQ. CDR3 nucleotides: TGTGCCAGCAGCCAAGAGGGGTCCGAGGGGTATGGCTACACCTTC. Residues: CASSQEGSEGYGYTF.

The V call is TRBV6-4, the J call TRBJ2-1; maybe TRBD1 (6 bases). The CDR3 runs 13 residues. Deletions cut 6 bases from V and 8 bases from J, with 14 bases between. Germline CDR1 reads MRHNA; CDR2 reads SNTAGT. Here the CDR3 reads CASSRGALDEQFF. The CDR3 bases are TGTGCCAGCAGCAGGGGAGCCTTAGATGAGCAGTTCTTC.

Only one count was recorded for this clonotype. A much larger clone sits a single nucleotide away, making a read error possible. The chain carries TRBV7-2 and TRBJ2-5; weak D call: TRBD2 (5 bases). CDR1 and CDR2 (germline): SGHTA, FQGNSA. V shed 4 bases and J shed 2 bases, with 11 bases lying between them. This CDR3 is 14 amino acids long. CDR3 nucleotide sequence: TGTGCCAGCAGCTGCGAAGTAGCGCAAGAGACCCAGTACTTC. This translates into CASSCEVAQETQYF.

As to this clonotype: One end of the junction does not line up with germline, which may come from a read error. The rearrangement uses TRBV2 and TRBJ1-5; D not certain. The V gene's germline CDR1 is SNHLY and CDR2 FYNNEI. CDR3 length: 16 amino acids. The CDR3, as DNA: TGTGCCAGCAGCCCCCGCATTAGAGGGAGAGGTCAGCCCCGGCATTTT. Protein product: CASSPRIRGRGQPRHF.

Only a few counts were recorded for this clonotype. The chain has TRBV28 and TRBJ2-5; D possibly uses TRBD1 or TRBD2 (5 bases each). The CDR3 is made up of 14 amino acids. The V and J ends lost 5 bases and 5 bases respectively, with 15 bases between them. From germline, CDR1 is MDHEN and CDR2 SYDVKM. In DNA form, the CDR3 reads TGTGCCAGCAGTGACTATGGACATCTGGAGACCCAGTACTTC. Protein product: CASSDYGHLETQYF.

This clonotype was seen a few times. The V call is TRBV19, the J call TRBJ1-2, with unresolved D. Germline CDR1 and CDR2: LNHDA and SQIVND (reference sequence). The germline V and J ends were trimmed by 5 bases and 8 bases, with 15 bases remaining between them. The CDR3 runs to 13 residues. The CDR3 is CASSPVPGSGYTF. The CDR3 DNA sequence: TGTGCCAGTAGTCCGGTCCCAGGTTCCGGCTACACCTTC.

This clonotype was observed a few times. This rearrangement joins TRBV29-1 to TRBJ2-1, with D uncertain. CDR3 length: 12 residues. Germline V lookup: CDR1 SQVTM, CDR2 ANQGSEA. V was pared by 0 bases and J by 8 bases, with 8 bases between. DNA for the CDR3: TGCAGCGTTGAAGATCTAAGGGATGAGCAGTTCTTC. Its protein product is CSVEDLRDEQFF.

This sequence joins TRBV29-1 and TRBJ1-5; D call uncertain. Trimming took 5 bases from V and 9 from J, leaving 14 bases between them. Germline CDR1 SQVTM, CDR2 ANQGSEA. This CDR3 spans 12 amino acids. The CDR3 sequence is CSVSDLGLPQHF. CDR3 nucleotides: TGCAGCGTTTCGGACCTGGGGTTGCCCCAGCATTTT.

Notes on this clonotype: Its ends do not fully match the called genes, so a read error is possible. This rearrangement joins TRBV24-1 to TRBJ2-2, with 10 bases lining up with TRBD1. This CDR3 comprises 20 residues. Germline V gene lookup returns CDR1 KGHDR and CDR2 SFDVKD. CDR3 in DNA: TGTGCCGCCAGTGACCCGGCTTTGACAGGGGGCCAGAACTCATCCGGGGAGCTGTTTTTT. This gives the protein CAASDPALTGGQNSSGELFF.

This chain connects TRBV20-1 to TRBJ2-1, with 9 bases lining up with TRBD1. The length of the CDR3 is 14 residues. V shed 3 bases and J 9 bases; nucleotides not matched to a gene: 9. Looked up from germline, CDR1 is DFQATT and CDR2 is SNEGSKA (reference sequence). CDR3: CSARDGTGISEQFF. The CDR3 nucleotides are TGCAGTGCTAGGGACGGGACAGGGATAAGTGAGCAGTTCTTC.

J is TRBJ1-2 and V is TRBV4-3; TRBD1 aligns across 8 bases. CDR3 length: 15 residues. The germline gives CDR1 LGHNA, CDR2 YSLEER. V gave up 4 bases and J gave up 6 bases; unmatched junction bases: 10. CDR3 protein: CASSPTSGQAHGYTF. In nucleotides, the CDR3 is TGCGCCAGCAGCCCGACATCGGGACAGGCCCATGGCTACACCTTC.

This clonotype was recorded a few times. The chain carries TRBV6-2 or TRBV6-3 and TRBJ1-1; 7 bases fit TRBD1. The CDR3 length is 14 residues. Per the germline V gene, CDR1 is MNHEY and CDR2 is SVGEGT. V trimming: 6 bases; J trimming: 0 bases; junction bases outside the gene matches: 4. Written as DNA, the CDR3 is TGTGCCAGCAGGCCGGGACAGCTGAACACTGAAGCTTTCTTT. Amino acids: CASRPGQLNTEAFF.

The V call is TRBV20-1, the J call TRBJ1-5; D gene uncertain. Germline loops: CDR1 DFQATT, CDR2 SNEGSKA (reference sequence). Trimming cost V 0 bases and J 3 bases, with 6 bases left between them. This CDR3 has 13 amino acids. The CDR3, as DNA: TGCAGTGCTAGAGAGCCAAACAATCAGCCCCAGCATTTT. It encodes CSAREPNNQPQHF.

This sequence joins TRBV4-1 and TRBJ1-1; D call uncertain. Trimming took off 4 bases at V and 4 bases at J, with 16 bases between the two ends. This CDR3 is 15 amino acids long. Germline CDR1 MGHRA, CDR2 YSYEKL. Here the CDR3 reads CASSPGIGRGTEAFF. The CDR3 region has the DNA TGCGCCAGCAGCCCCGGGATTGGCCGAGGCACTGAAGCTTTCTTT.

This clonotype was seen a handful of times. The chain employs TRBV7-9 and TRBJ2-7; tentatively, D is TRBD2 (7 bases). Looked up from germline, CDR1 is SEHNR and CDR2 is FQNEAQ (reference sequence). The CDR3 runs to 14 residues. V was pared by 5 bases and J by 5 bases, with 16 bases between. The CDR3 is CASSPWEGGDEQYF. The CDR3 DNA is TGTGCCAGCAGCCCCTGGGAGGGGGGAGACGAGCAGTACTTC.

Comments on this clonotype: At one boundary the junction diverges from the germline segment, which might be a read error. The gene calls are TRBV11-2 and TRBJ2-3; D is ambiguous. This CDR3 is 15 amino acids long. The germline gives CDR1 SGHAT, CDR2 FQNNGV. As DNA, the CDR3 is TGTGCCAGCAGCTTAGGTACGGTCTCCACAGATGCGCAGTATTTT. It specifies CASSLGTVSTDAQYF.